The rows below give T cell receptor beta chains drawn from one sample of a study of T cell responses to AZD1222 COVID-19 vaccine. Sequencing was performed with immunoSEQ multiplex PCR; in TCRdb, only in-frame clones are kept and a portion is missing. The data hold some 120,000 clones, with around 89% observed a single time. The sample was peripheral blood, taken on day 0 of MenACWY control vaccination. Receptors originate from an adult in good health. CDR3s include the opening cysteine and the closing phenylalanine or tryptophan. D genes are given only for firm matches. A row's size may be missing; if present it is once, few, many or a size class.

clone_size j_call v_call d_call cdr3_nt cdr3_aa
once TRBJ1-2 TRBV5-1 . TGCGCCAGCAGCCAGGGGCAGGGTAACGGTGGCTACACCTTC CASSQGQGNGGYTF
. TRBJ1-3 TRBV10-1 . TGCGCCAGCAGTGAGTCGGTAAGTCTCGGGGAGTCTGGAAACACCATATATTTT CASSESVSLGESGNTIYF
. TRBJ1-2 TRBV19 TRBD1 TGTGCCAGTAGTATTGACAGGGGAATTGTCTATGGCTACACCTTC CASSIDRGIVYGYTF
. TRBJ1-1 TRBV7-2 TRBD1 TGTGCCAGCAGCCCGGGACAGGGCACTGAAGCTTTCTTT CASSPGQGTEAFF
. TRBJ1-5 TRBV28 . TGTGCCAGCAGTTTTGTCGAGCCCCAGCATTTT CASSFVEPQHF
. TRBJ2-5 TRBV9 . TGTGCCAGCAGCCCTCGAACAGAGACCCAGTACTTC CASSPRTETQYF
. TRBJ1-4 TRBV11-2 . TGTGCCAGCACCTTAAGGGGAGGAGCTAATGAAAAACTGTTTTTT CASTLRGGANEKLFF
. TRBJ2-1 TRBV9 TRBD2 TGTGCCAGCAGCTGGACTAGCGGGAGGCCCCTCGATGAGCAGTTCTTC CASSWTSGRPLDEQFF
. TRBJ1-2 TRBV2 . TGTGCCAGCAGTGAAACTTTCAAGGGCTACACCTTC CASSETFKGYTF
. TRBJ1-1 TRBV11-1 . TGTGCCAGCAGCTTACCAGACAGGCTTGAAGCTTTCTTT CASSLPDRLEAFF
. TRBJ1-5 TRBV7-3 . TGTGCCAGCAGCTTAACACCAGGGCCCAATCAGCCCCAGCATTTT CASSLTPGPNQPQHF
. TRBJ2-2 TRBV21-1 . TGTGCCAGCAGCAATGACAGGAACACCGGGGAGCTGTTTTTT CASSNDRNTGELFF
. TRBJ2-7 TRBV11-3 TRBD1 TGTGCCAGCAGCAAAGGGGGGACAGGGAGCTCCTACGAGCAGTACTTC CASSKGGTGSSYEQYF
. TRBJ2-7 TRBV7-9 . TGTGCCAGCAGCTCCGTAAGCTCCTACGAGCAGTACTTC CASSSVSSYEQYF
. TRBJ2-7 TRBV5-1 TRBD2 TGCGCCAGCAGCCGGAAGGGAGGGTCTTTGTACGAGCAGTACTTC CASSRKGGSLYEQYF
. TRBJ2-7 TRBV7-2 . TGTGCCAGCAGCTTAGTTCTAGATACTGGCGGCGAGCAGTACTTC CASSLVLDTGGEQYF
. TRBJ1-5 TRBV2 . TGTGCCAGCAGTGATCAGGGGAGCAATCAGCCCCAGCATTTT CASSDQGSNQPQHF
. TRBJ1-5 TRBV5-6 . TGTGCCAGCAGCTTGTCCGGGGGTAGCAATCAGCCCCAGCATTTT CASSLSGGSNQPQHF
. TRBJ2-3 TRBV4-1 TRBD2 TGCGCCAGCAGCTCTGGTAGCGGGCCCGGGGGGGATACGCAGTATTTT CASSSGSGPGGDTQYF
. TRBJ2-3 TRBV30 TRBD2 TGTGCCTGGGGGGAAGGAGCGGGAGGGATAACAGATACGCAGTATTTT CAWGEGAGGITDTQYF
few TRBJ1-6 TRBV27 . TGTGCCAGCAGTCCGACAGGTGGGCTTAATTCACCCCTCCACTTT CASSPTGGLNSPLHF
. TRBJ1-2 TRBV2 . TGTGCCAGCAGTGGCGACAGGAACTATGGCTACACCTTC CASSGDRNYGYTF
. TRBJ2-3 TRBV6-4 . TGTGCCAGCAGTGGCAGAGCGGGATCAGGGGCAGATACGCAGTATTTT CASSGRAGSGADTQYF
. TRBJ2-3 TRBV7-8 . TGTGCCAGCAGCGTATCCGGCTCCCTGCATTTT CASSVSGSLHF
. TRBJ2-6 TRBV9 . TGTGCCAGCAGCGTAGGCGGGGCCAACGTCCTGACTTTC CASSVGGANVLTF
. TRBJ2-7 TRBV9 . TGTGCCAGCAGCGTAGATCAGGACAATTACGAGCAGTACTTC CASSVDQDNYEQYF
. TRBJ2-5 TRBV10-3 . TGTGCCACCGGGGGAGAGGACAAACAAGAGACCCAGTACTTC CATGGEDKQETQYF
. TRBJ1-2 TRBV28 TRBD1 TGTGCCAGCAGTACCAACAGGGGGTACAACTATGGCTACACCTTC CASSTNRGYNYGYTF
. TRBJ2-1 TRBV9 TRBD1 TGTGCCAGCAGCGTAGCCGGGACAGACAATGAGCAGTTCTTC CASSVAGTDNEQFF
. TRBJ1-1 TRBV9 . TGTGCCAGCAGCGTAAGTAACCTTGGAGAAGCTTTCTTT CASSVSNLGEAFF
. TRBJ2-1 TRBV5-4 TRBD2 TGTGCCATTGCGGGACTAGCGGGGGATGAGCAGTTCTTC CAIAGLAGDEQFF
. TRBJ1-1 TRBV19 . TGTGCCAGTAGTCCCCGGTGGGCTGAAGCTTTCTTT CASSPRWAEAFF
. TRBJ1-5 TRBV6-5 . TGTGCCAGCAGTTACATGGGTGGTCAGCCCCAGCATTTT CASSYMGGQPQHF
few TRBJ2-1 TRBV9 TRBD2 TGTGCCAGCAGCTTTGGGACTAGCGGGAGGGCCCTCGTAGATGAGCAGTTCTTC CASSFGTSGRALVDEQFF
. TRBJ1-4 TRBV12-3/TRBV12-4 . TGTGCCAGCAGAACTTTAGAAAAACTGTTTTTT CASRTLEKLFF
. TRBJ1-1 TRBV3-1/TRBV3-2 . TGTGCCAGCAGCCAAGATTCGCCTGAAGCTTTCTTT CASSQDSPEAFF
. TRBJ2-5 TRBV24-1 TRBD1 TGTGCCACCAGTGATACCAGGGGGTCCCAAGAGACCCAGTACTTC CATSDTRGSQETQYF
. TRBJ1-3 TRBV28 TRBD1 TGTGCCAGCAGTCCTCATCTGGGACAGGCTGGAAACACCATATATTTT CASSPHLGQAGNTIYF
. TRBJ1-5 TRBV2 . TGTGCCAGCAGCCCTCAGGGCCCTAAAGAGCCCCAGCATTTT CASSPQGPKEPQHF
. TRBJ1-4 TRBV7-9 . TGTGCCAGCAGCTTGCTGGTCGGAAATAATAATGAAAAACTGTTTTTT CASSLLVGNNNEKLFF
. TRBJ2-7 TRBV5-1 . TGCGCCAGCAGCATAGGACAGTCCTACGAGCAGTACTTC CASSIGQSYEQYF
. TRBJ2-1 TRBV19 . TGTGCCAGTAGTATCATTCAAGCCAGTGAGCAGTTCTTC CASSIIQASEQFF
. TRBJ2-6 TRBV3-1/TRBV3-2 . TGTGCCAGCAGCCAATATTCCGGGGCTGGGGCCAACGTCCTGACTTTC CASSQYSGAGANVLTF
. TRBJ2-7 TRBV7-2 TRBD1 TGTGCCAGCAGCTTAGCTGGGACAGGGGTCTACGAGCAGTACTTC CASSLAGTGVYEQYF
. TRBJ2-5 TRBV7-9 TRBD2 TGTGCCAGCAGCTCGGGACTAGCGGGATTATACCAAGAGACCCAGTACTTC CASSSGLAGLYQETQYF
. TRBJ2-1 TRBV4-2 . TGTGCCAGCAGCCAAGACCTCCTAGCCACCAATGAGCAGTTCTTC CASSQDLLATNEQFF
. TRBJ2-2 TRBV19 TRBD2 TGTGCCAGTTTTCGTTCAGGACTAGCGGGATCGTTGGGCACCGGGGAGCTGTTTTTT CASFRSGLAGSLGTGELFF
. TRBJ1-1 TRBV4-2 . TGTGCCAGCAGCCAAGCCGGTGGGCAGGGGGAAGCTTTCTTT CASSQAGGQGEAFF
once TRBJ2-7 TRBV7-6 TRBD2 TGTGCCAGCAGCTCAGCTACGAGCGGGAGAGCTTCCTACGAGCAGTACTTC CASSSATSGRASYEQYF
. TRBJ1-1 TRBV6-4 . TGTGCCAGCAGTGCGGGGTATGGATTGTTGGCTGAAGCTTTCTTT CASSAGYGLLAEAFF
. TRBJ1-5 TRBV19 . TGTGCCAGTAGTATCCAGGGGTTTCAGCCCCAGCATTTT CASSIQGFQPQHF
. TRBJ2-3 TRBV7-2 TRBD1 TGTGCCAGCAGCCACGGACAGGTCCCTTCAGATACGCAGTATTTT CASSHGQVPSDTQYF
. TRBJ1-3 TRBV6-5 . TGTGCCAGCAGTACCGGGGGGGGTTTTGGAAACACCATATATTTT CASSTGGGFGNTIYF
. TRBJ2-1 TRBV24-1 TRBD2 TGTGCCACCAGTGATCCCCGGACTAGCGGGAATGAGCAGTTCTTC CATSDPRTSGNEQFF
. TRBJ2-3 TRBV5-5 . TGTGCCAGCAGCTCTGGACTCCGGGACGGAGATACGCAGTATTTT CASSSGLRDGDTQYF
few TRBJ2-2 TRBV5-4 TRBD2 TGTGCCAGCAGCTCGGGACTAGCGGGAGCGGGCACCGGGGAGCTGTTTTTT CASSSGLAGAGTGELFF
. TRBJ1-2 TRBV6-5 TRBD1 TGTGCCAGCAGACCTGGACAGGGGGCTATAGGCTACACCTTC CASRPGQGAIGYTF
. TRBJ1-2 TRBV7-9 . TGTGCCAGCAGCAGGGGGAACTATGGCTACACCTTC CASSRGNYGYTF
. TRBJ1-1 TRBV9 TRBD1 TGTGCCAGCAGCGCGTTAGGACAGGGTAACACTGAAGCTTTCTTT CASSALGQGNTEAFF